The subject of this entry is one TCR beta chain. No antigen is known for it. Looked up from germline, CDR1 is DFQATT and CDR2 is SNEGSKA (reference sequence). J lost 0 bases, V lost 1 base, and 8 bases had no gene match. CDR3 size: 17 residues. This sample is part of a study of T cells in Graves' hyperthyroidism and ophthalmopathy. Overall study: At the time of initial diagnosis and before any treatment, peripheral blood was collected. Regarding the study as a whole: The model identified upcoming ophthalmopathy a median about six months ahead of onset.

TCR beta CDR3 sequences were amplified from RNA transcripts. RT-PCR in the first round (using the HTBI primer set) targeted the TCR CDR3. TCRdb called the multiplex PCR reads again in MiXCR, with one record for every CDR3 protein. In the table there are 450,000 to 500,000 distinct CDR3 sequences, 22% of which are singletons. The V gene is TRBV20-1, the J gene TRBJ2-2, with 7 bases identical to TRBD2. Sequenced sample: blood. This receptor was taken from a woman between 65 and 79 years old with Graves' ophthalmopathy. CDR3 sequence reads: CSARGGSGTANTGELFF. The CDR3 region has the DNA TGCAGTGCTAGAGGAGGGAGCGGGACCGCGAACACCGGGGAGCTGTTTTTT.